This T cell receptor (beta chain) was documented in a study of beta chain features in type 1 diabetes. This CDR3 spans 12 amino acids. CD45RO/CCR7/CD25/CD127/CD95/CD27 separated CD4+ naive, central memory, regulatory and stem cell-like memory cells by sorting. Isolated RNA was reverse transcribed in full, so expressed TCRB transcripts were sequenced. Generated by immunoSEQ multiplex PCR, the TCRdb table keeps only in-frame clones and is missing some. The sample yields around 500,000 clones, approximately 10% seen once. The study's findings and limits: The study notes PCR might favor shorter templates equally in patients and controls.

This clone was seen a handful of times. Its antigen remains unidentified. Sequencing was performed on naive CD4+ T cells from blood. The sequence was collected from a woman aged 18 to 35 in good health. This chain joins TRBV21-1 and TRBJ2-1. TRBV21-1 is a pseudogene locus. CDR3 bases: TGTGCCAGCAGTTTCAGCGCAGGCGAGCAGTTCTTC. This translates into CASSFSAGEQFF.